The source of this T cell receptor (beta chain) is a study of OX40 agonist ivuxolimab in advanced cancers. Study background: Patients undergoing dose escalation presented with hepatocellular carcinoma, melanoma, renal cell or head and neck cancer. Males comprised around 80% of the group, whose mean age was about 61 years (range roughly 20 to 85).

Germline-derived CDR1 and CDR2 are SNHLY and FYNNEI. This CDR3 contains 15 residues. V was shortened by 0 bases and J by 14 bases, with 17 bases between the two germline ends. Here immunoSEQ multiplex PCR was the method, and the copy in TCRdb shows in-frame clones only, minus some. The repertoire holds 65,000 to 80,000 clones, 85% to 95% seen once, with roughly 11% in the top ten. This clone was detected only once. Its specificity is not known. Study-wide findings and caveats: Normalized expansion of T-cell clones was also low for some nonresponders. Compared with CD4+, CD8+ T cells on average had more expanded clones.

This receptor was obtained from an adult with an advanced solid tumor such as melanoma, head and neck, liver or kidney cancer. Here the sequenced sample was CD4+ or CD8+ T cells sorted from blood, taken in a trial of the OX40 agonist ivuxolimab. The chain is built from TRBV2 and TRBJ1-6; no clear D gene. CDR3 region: CASSEAKGPLLTLHF. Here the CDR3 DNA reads TGTGCCAGCAGTGAAGCGAAAGGGCCGTTACTCACCCTCCACTTT. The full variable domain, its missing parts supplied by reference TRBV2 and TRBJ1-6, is EPEVTQTPSHQVTQMGQEVILRCVPISNHLYFYWYRQILGQKVEFLVSFYNNEISEKSEIFDDQFSVERPDGSNFTLKIRSTKLEDSAMYFCASSEAKGPLLTLHFGNGTRLTVT.